The present TCR beta chain was sequenced within a study of PD-1 blockade in classical Hodgkin lymphoma. Points from the study as a whole: Patients who responded completely had about the same baseline diversity as newly diagnosed patients.

The sample holds one count of this clone. Its specificity is unknown. Libraries were prepared by immunoSEQ multiplex PCR; TCRdb keeps only in-frame clonotypes and omits some of them. The repertoire holds some 5,700 clones, with 45% to 70% as singletons. There was relapse after autologous stem cell transplantation in every patient, and there was variation in brentuximab vedotin exposure. The authors enriched CD8+ T cells from thawed PBMCs via magnetic negative selection. Best responses included complete response and partial response; otherwise, the best response was progressive disease. The J segment lost 4 bases and the V segment lost 5 bases, leaving 3 bases of the junction unmatched. This CDR3 has 13 amino acids. The germline CDR1 and CDR2 sequences are LNHNV and YYDKDF (reference sequence).

The chain joins TRBV15 to TRBJ2-3, with 7 nucleotides matching TRBD2. This sequence was found in a human donor with classical Hodgkin lymphoma. Sequenced here: CD8+ T cells from blood, sampled at baseline. CDR3 nucleotides: TGTGCCACCAGCGGGCTAGCGGCAGATACGCAGTATTTT. The encoded protein is CATSGLAADTQYF.